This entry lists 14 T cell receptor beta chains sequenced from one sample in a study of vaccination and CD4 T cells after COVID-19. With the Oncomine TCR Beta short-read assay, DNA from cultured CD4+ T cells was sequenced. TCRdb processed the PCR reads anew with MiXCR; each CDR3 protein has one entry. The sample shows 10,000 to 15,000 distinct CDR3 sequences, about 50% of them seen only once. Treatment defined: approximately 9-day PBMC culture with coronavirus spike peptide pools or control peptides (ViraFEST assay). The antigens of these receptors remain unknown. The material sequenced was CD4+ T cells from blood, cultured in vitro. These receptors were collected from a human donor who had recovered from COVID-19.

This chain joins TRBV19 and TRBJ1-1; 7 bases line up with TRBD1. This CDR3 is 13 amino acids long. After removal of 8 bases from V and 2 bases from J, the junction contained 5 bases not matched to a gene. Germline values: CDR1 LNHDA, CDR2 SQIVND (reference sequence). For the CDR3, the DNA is TGTGCCAGTGGAGACAGGGATAACACTGAAGCTTTCTTT. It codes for CASGDRDNTEAFF.

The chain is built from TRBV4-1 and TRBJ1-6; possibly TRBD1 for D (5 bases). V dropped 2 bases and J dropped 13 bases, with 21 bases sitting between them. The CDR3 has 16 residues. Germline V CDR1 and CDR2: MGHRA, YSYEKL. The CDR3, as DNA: TGCGCCAGCAGCCAAACCCGGACAAGGGGAGTTATGCCCCTCCACTTT. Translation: CASSQTRTRGVMPLHF.

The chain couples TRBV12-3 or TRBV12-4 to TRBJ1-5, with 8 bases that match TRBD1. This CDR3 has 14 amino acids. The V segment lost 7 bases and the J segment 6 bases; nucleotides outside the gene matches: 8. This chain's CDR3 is CASNSRGQGQPQHF. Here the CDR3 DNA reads TGTGCCAGCAACAGCAGGGGGCAGGGTCAGCCCCAGCATTTT.

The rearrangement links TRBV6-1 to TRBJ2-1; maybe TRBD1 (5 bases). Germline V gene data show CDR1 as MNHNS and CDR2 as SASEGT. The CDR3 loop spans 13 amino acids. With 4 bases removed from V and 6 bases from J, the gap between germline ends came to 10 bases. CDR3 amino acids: CASSVREGNEQFF. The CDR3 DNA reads TGTGCCAGCAGTGTCAGGGAAGGCAATGAGCAGTTCTTC.

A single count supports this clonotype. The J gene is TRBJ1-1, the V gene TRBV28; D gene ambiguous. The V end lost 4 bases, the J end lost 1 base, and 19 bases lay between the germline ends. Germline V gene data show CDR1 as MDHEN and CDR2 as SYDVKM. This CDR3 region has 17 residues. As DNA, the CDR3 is TGTGCCAGCAGTTATCGTCCCTTAAGGCGGTCGAACACTGAAGCTTTCTTT. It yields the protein CASSYRPLRRSNTEAFF.

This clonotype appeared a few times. Here the CDR3 reads CASSYGSVGSTEAFF. CDR3 coding DNA: TGTGCCAGCAGTTACGGGTCGGTGGGGAGCACTGAAGCTTTCTTT. The rearrangement links TRBV6-2 or TRBV6-3 to TRBJ1-1; D is undetermined. The CDR3 consists of 15 residues. V lost 2 bases and J 4 bases, leaving 14 bases between the germline ends. The V gene's germline CDR1 is MNHEY and CDR2 SVGEGT.

In DNA, the CDR3 is TGTGCCAGCAGCAGTAACCAGGGTTTCGAGCAGTACTTC. Translation gives CASSSNQGFEQYF. The chain uses TRBV2 and TRBJ2-7; a weak D match, TRBD1 (5 bases). The V end was cut by 6 bases, the J end by 6 bases, with 15 bases between. CDR3 length: 13 residues. CDR1 is SNHLY, CDR2 FYNNEI, per germline.

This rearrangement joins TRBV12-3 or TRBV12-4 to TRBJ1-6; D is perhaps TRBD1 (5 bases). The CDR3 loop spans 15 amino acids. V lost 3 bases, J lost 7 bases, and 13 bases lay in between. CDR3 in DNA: TGTGCCAGCAGTTTCCTAAATCGGGGGAATTCACCCCTCCACTTT. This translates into CASSFLNRGNSPLHF.

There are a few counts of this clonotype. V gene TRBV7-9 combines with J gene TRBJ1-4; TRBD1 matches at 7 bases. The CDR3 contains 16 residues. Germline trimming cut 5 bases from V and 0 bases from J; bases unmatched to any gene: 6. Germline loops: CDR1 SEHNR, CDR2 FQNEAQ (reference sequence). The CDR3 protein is CASSARDRPTNEKLFF. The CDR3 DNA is TGTGCCAGCAGCGCCAGGGACAGACCAACTAATGAAAAACTGTTTTTT.

DNA for the CDR3: TGTGCCAGCAGCTTGGGGGGGGGCACGGTGGAGACCCAGTACTTC. Translation gives CASSLGGGTVETQYF. The rearrangement uses TRBV7-9 and TRBJ2-5, with D perhaps matching TRBD2 (7 bases). This CDR3 is built from 15 residues. The germline V and J ends were trimmed by 3 bases and 5 bases, with 16 bases remaining between them. Germline CDR1 reads SEHNR; CDR2 reads FQNEAQ (reference sequence). The full variable domain, with the rest looked up from reference TRBV7-9 and TRBJ2-5, is DTGVSQNPRHKITKRGQNVTFRCDPISEHNRLYWYRQTLGQGPEFLTYFQNEAQLEKSRLLSDRFSAERPKGSFSTLEIQRTEQGDSAMYLCASSLGGGTVETQYFGPGTRLLVL.

In nucleotides, the CDR3 is TGTGCCAGCAGCCCGACCGATGGCCGCACCGGGGAGCTGTTTTTT. Residues: CASSPTDGRTGELFF. The rearrangement links TRBV7-7 to TRBJ2-2; no reliable D call. CDR1 is SSHAT and CDR2 is FNYEAQ in the germline V gene (reference sequence). Trimming pared 5 bases from V and 4 bases from J, leaving 14 bases between. The CDR3 extends over 15 amino acids.

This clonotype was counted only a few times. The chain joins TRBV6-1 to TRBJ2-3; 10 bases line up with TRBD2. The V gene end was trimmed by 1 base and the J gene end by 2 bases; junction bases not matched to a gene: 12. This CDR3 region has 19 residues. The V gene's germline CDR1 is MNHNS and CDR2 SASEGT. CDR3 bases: TGTGCCAGCAGTGAAGTTGGGGGCTGGACTAGCGGTTACACAGATACGCAGTATTTT. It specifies CASSEVGGWTSGYTDTQYF.

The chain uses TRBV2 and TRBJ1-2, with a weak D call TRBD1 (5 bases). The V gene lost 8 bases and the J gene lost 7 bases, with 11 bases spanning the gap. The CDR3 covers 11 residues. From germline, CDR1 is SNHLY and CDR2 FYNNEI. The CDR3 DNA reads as TGTGCCAGCGCACAGGAGCGTGGCTACACCTTC. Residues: CASAQERGYTF.

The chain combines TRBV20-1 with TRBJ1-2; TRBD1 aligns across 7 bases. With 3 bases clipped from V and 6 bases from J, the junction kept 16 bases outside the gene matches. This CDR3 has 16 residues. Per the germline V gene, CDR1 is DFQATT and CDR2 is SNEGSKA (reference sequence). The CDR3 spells CSASESGGPLKDGYTF. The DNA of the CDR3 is TGCAGTGCTAGTGAATCAGGGGGACCCCTCAAGGATGGCTACACCTTC.